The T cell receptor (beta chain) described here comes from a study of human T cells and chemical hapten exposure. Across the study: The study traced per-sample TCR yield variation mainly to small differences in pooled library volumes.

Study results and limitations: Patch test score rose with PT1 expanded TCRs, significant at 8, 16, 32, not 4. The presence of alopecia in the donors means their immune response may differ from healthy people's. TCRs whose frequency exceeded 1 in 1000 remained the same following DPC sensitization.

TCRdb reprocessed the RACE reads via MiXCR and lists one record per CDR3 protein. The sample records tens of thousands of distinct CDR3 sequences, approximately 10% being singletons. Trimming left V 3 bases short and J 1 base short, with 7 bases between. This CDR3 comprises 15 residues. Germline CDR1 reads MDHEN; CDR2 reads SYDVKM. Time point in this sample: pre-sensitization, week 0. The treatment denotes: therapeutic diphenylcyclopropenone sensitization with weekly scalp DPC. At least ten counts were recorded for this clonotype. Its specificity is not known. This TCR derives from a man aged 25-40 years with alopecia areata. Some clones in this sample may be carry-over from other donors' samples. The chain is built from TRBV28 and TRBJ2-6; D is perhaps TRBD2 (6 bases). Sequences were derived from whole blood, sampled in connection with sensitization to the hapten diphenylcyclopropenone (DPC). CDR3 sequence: CASSFGGSGANVLTF. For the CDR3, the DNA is TGTGCCAGCAGTTTTGGAGGGTCTGGGGCCAACGTCCTGACTTTC.